This record covers a single T cell receptor beta chain. This record belongs to a study of blood T cell repertoires in COVID-19. Overall study: COVID-19 samples collected from the United States, Italy and Spain covered acute and convalescent phases. PBMCs, B-cell-depleted T cells, or T cells provided the cDNA or gDNA that made up the material.

This CDR3 spans 15 amino acids. Germline-derived CDR1 and CDR2 are SGHRS and YFSETQ. V lost 5 bases and J 4 bases, leaving 15 bases between the germline ends. As handled by the study authors: Researchers report that nucleated cell counts were estimated from reference gene primer amplification. Repertoires were generated with immunoSEQ multiplex PCR, while TCRdb's copy carries only in-frame clones and drops some. From that table come the V and J calls and clone size; the DNA was used to work out D and trimming. This table holds about 150,000 clones, around 85% found once. The Seattle site enrolled patients during active infection and followed them longitudinally.

This sequence originates from a man older than 75 with COVID-19, enrolled during active disease. The specimen sequenced was peripheral blood. The chain employs TRBV5-1 and TRBJ2-2, with D perhaps TRBD2 (6 bases). The CDR3 nucleotides are TGCGCCAGCAGACCCCGGGGGTCGGCCACCGGGGAGCTGTTTTTT. Translation: CASRPRGSATGELFF.